This T cell receptor beta chain was obtained from a study of T-cell memory formation after mild COVID-19. TCRdb re-derived calls from the 5' RACE reads in MiXCR, one entry per CDR3 protein. The sample holds some 350,000 distinct CDR3 sequences, around 13% seen once. Germline values: CDR1 LGHDT, CDR2 YNNKEL (reference sequence). V was clipped by 2 bases and J by 8 bases, with 15 bases between them. The CDR3 consists of 15 residues. This clonotype was seen only a few times. Its antigen is undetermined. The study, taken as a whole, reports: Day 15 to 85 contractors were CD4/CD8 balanced; later expanders leaned CD4+. The appearance of some responding clones in pre-infection memory suggested that cross-reactive memory joined.

The genes are TRBV3-1 and TRBJ1-4; tentative D call: TRBD1 (6 bases). This sequence was found in a man aged 18 to 30 who had mild COVID-19 (a few samples of this study predate the infection). Cell type and time point are not known. Material for sequencing was PBMCs or a T cell subset sorted from them (not recorded which). The CDR3 protein is CASSQQPGGEEKLFF. DNA of the CDR3: TGTGCCAGCAGCCAACAGCCCGGGGGCGAAGAAAAACTGTTTTTT.